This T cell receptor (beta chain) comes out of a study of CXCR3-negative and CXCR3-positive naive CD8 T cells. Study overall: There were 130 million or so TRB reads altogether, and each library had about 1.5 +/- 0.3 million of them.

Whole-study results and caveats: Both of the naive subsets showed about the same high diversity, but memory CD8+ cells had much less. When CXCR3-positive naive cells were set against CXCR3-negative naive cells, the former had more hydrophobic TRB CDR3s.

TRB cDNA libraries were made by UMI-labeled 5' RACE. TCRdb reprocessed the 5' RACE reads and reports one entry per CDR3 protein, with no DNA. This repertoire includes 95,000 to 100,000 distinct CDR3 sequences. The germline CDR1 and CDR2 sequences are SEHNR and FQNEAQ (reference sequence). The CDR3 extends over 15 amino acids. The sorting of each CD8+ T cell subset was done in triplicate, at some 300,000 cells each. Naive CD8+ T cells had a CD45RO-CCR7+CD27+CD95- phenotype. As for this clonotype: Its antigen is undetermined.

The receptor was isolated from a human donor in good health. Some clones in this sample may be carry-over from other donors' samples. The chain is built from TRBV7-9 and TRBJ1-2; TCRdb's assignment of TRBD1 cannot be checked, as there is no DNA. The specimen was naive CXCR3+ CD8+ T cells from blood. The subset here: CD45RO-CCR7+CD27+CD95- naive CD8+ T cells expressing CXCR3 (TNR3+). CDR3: CASSDRDRLDYGYTF.